These 2 T cell receptor beta chains were all obtained from the same sample, sequenced in a study of cytomegalovirus exposure and HLA in healthy donors. PCR used 60 Vbeta primers and 13 Jbeta primers. Method: immunoSEQ multiplex PCR; TCRdb's copy keeps in-frame clones and lacks some. Here the sample spans more than 100,000 clones, 75% to 85% being singletons. The sequencing sample was made of PBMCs. The receptors stem from a woman in her forties or fifties in good health and CMV-seropositive.

The chain uses TRBV28 and TRBJ2-1; 9 bases map to TRBD2. The CDR3 extends over 16 amino acids. In germline, CDR1 is MDHEN, CDR2 SYDVKM. J lost 3 bases, V lost 4 bases, and 7 bases had no gene match. The CDR3 here is CASSSLLAGFYNEQFF. In DNA form, the CDR3 reads TGTGCCAGCAGTTCCCTCCTAGCGGGATTCTACAATGAGCAGTTCTTC.

The count of this clone is one. V usage is TRBV5-1 and J usage is TRBJ2-5; 7 bases are a match to TRBD2. The CDR3 covers 16 residues. Germline-derived CDR1 and CDR2 are SGHRS and YFSETQ. Trimming took 4 bases from V and 3 from J; bases not matched to a gene: 12. This CDR3 is CASSPRVASGEETQYF. The CDR3 nucleotides are TGCGCCAGCAGCCCGCGGGTGGCTAGCGGTGAAGAGACCCAGTACTTC.